A single sample is the source of the 26 T cell receptor beta chains below, sequenced in a study of cytomegalovirus exposure and HLA in healthy donors. In the PCR, 60 Vbeta and 13 Jbeta primers were used. TCRdb's table, derived via immunoSEQ multiplex PCR, lists solely in-frame clones and lacks some. The sample includes some 87,000 clones, roughly 58% of them seen just once. What was sequenced was PBMCs. The receptors shown here come from a woman aged 25 to 45 in good health and CMV-seropositive.

The CDR3 coding sequence is TGTGCCAGCAGCCAAAGACTAGCGGGGGGGCTAATGGGGGAGCAGTACTTC. Its protein product is CASSQRLAGGLMGEQYF. The rearrangement joins TRBV4-2 to TRBJ2-7, with 14 bases that match TRBD2. The V and J ends lost 2 bases and 7 bases, in that order; junction bases with no gene match: 10. Per the germline V gene, CDR1 is LGHNA and CDR2 is YNFKEQ. The CDR3 is 17 amino acids.

A note on this clone: One end of the junction fails to match germline, which may point to a read error. This rearrangement joins TRBV28 to TRBJ1-2; perhaps TRBD1 as D (6 bases). In germline, CDR1 is MDHEN, CDR2 SYDVKM. The CDR3 loop spans 15 amino acids. This chain's CDR3 is CASSLVQGTNYGCTF. As DNA, the CDR3 is TGTGCCAGCAGTTTGGTCCAGGGGACTAACTATGGCTGCACCTTC.

In this sample, this clone turned up a few times. The chain is built from TRBV7-8 and TRBJ2-2, with TRBD1 matching 8 bases. After removal of 6 bases from V and 4 bases from J, the junction contained 7 bases not matched to a gene. The CDR3 covers 15 residues. Germline assignment: CDR1 SGHVS and CDR2 FQNEAQ. CDR3 loop: CASRLQGAVTGELFF. The CDR3 DNA follows: TGTGCCAGCAGGCTGCAGGGGGCTGTCACCGGGGAGCTGTTTTTT. Full variable domain (rest looked up from reference TRBV7-8 and TRBJ2-2): GAGVSQSPRYKVAKRGQDVALRCDPISGHVSLFWYQQALGQGPEFLTYFQNEAQLDKSGLPSDRFFAERPEGSVSTLKIQRTQQEDSAVYLCASRLQGAVTGELFFGEGSRLTVL.

This clone occurred a few times. The J gene is TRBJ2-1, the V gene TRBV11-3; TRBD2 aligns across 13 bases. Per the germline V gene, CDR1 is SGHNT and CDR2 is YENEEA. Trimming removed 5 bases from V and 8 bases from J; junction bases left unmatched: 12. This CDR3 has 17 residues. CDR3 residues: CASSARLAGGTVDEQFF. In nucleotides, the CDR3 is TGTGCCAGCAGCGCCCGACTAGCGGGGGGCACGGTCGATGAGCAGTTCTTC.

This chain connects TRBV7-2 to TRBJ2-5; 8 bases line up with TRBD2. This CDR3 comprises 13 residues. CDR1 and CDR2 from the germline V gene are SGHTA and FQGNSA. With V trimmed by 5 bases and J by 5 bases, 4 bases remained unmatched. This chain's CDR3 is CASSRTSGETQYF. As DNA, the CDR3 is TGTGCCAGCAGCAGAACTAGCGGTGAGACCCAGTACTTC.

This clone has a handful of counts. The chain carries TRBV6-1 and TRBJ2-1, with 9 bases lining up with TRBD2. Germline CDR1 reads MNHNS; CDR2 reads SASEGT. V lost 1 base to trimming and J lost 9 bases; unmatched junction nucleotides: 4. The CDR3 contains 14 residues. The CDR3 DNA reads as TGTGCCAGCAGTGAAGGCGGGGGGGCCAGTGAGCAGTTCTTC. Residues: CASSEGGGASEQFF.

The J gene is TRBJ2-4, the V gene TRBV4-2; maybe TRBD1 (6 bases). The CDR3 covers 15 residues. CDR1 LGHNA and CDR2 YNFKEQ come from the germline V gene. Deletions cut 4 bases from V and 7 bases from J, with 17 bases between. In DNA, the CDR3 is TGTGCCAGCAGCCCCGGACAGCAAGGGGTTAACATTCAGTACTTC. Its translation: CASSPGQQGVNIQYF.

In its sample, this clone was seen a few times. The chain carries TRBV7-6 and TRBJ2-2; 9 bases agree with TRBD2. Per germline, CDR1 SGHVS and CDR2 FNYEAQ. This CDR3 region has 17 residues. V lost 5 bases, J lost 6 bases, and 13 bases stayed unmatched. The CDR3 spells CASSHTSAGGPAGELFF. The DNA for the CDR3 is TGTGCCAGCAGCCACACGTCGGCGGGGGGGCCTGCCGGGGAGCTGTTTTTT.

This rearrangement joins TRBV27 to TRBJ1-1; 7 positions match TRBD1. The CDR3 has 12 residues. Germline trimming cut 5 bases from V and 8 bases from J; bases unmatched to any gene: 5. Germline V CDR1 and CDR2: MNHEY, SMNVEV (reference sequence). The CDR3 nucleotides read TGTGCCAGCAGTCCCCTGGACAGGGAAGCTTTCTTT. This sequence encodes CASSPLDREAFF.

This chain links TRBV2 with TRBJ2-1; 9 bases map to TRBD1. The V gene end was trimmed by 5 bases and the J gene end by 9 bases; junction bases not matched to a gene: 14. The CDR3 is 16 amino acids. CDR1 and CDR2 (germline): SNHLY, FYNNEI. CDR3 in amino acids: CASSQTGGDFMIEQFF. In DNA, the CDR3 is TGTGCCAGCAGTCAAACAGGGGGCGATTTTATGATTGAGCAGTTCTTC.

The chain combines TRBV4-2 with TRBJ2-5; TRBD1 aligns across 7 bases. J gave up 5 bases and V 4 bases, and 7 bases lay outside the gene matches. The CDR3 is 14 amino acids. The germline CDR1 and CDR2 sequences are LGHNA and YNFKEQ. CDR3 bases: TGTGCCAGCAGCCCCACGACAGGGCTGGAGACCCAGTACTTC. This encodes CASSPTTGLETQYF.

This chain uses TRBV6-1 with TRBJ1-5; the D gene is possibly TRBD1 (5 bases). Germline V gene lookup returns CDR1 MNHNS and CDR2 SASEGT. The CDR3 runs to 14 residues. Trimming took off 1 base at V and 3 bases at J, with 7 bases between the two ends. The CDR3 coding sequence is TGTGCCAGCAGTGAAGGACAGTTCAATCAGCCCCAGCATTTT. Translated, it gives CASSEGQFNQPQHF.

The genes are TRBV7-9 and TRBJ1-2; 7 bases are shared with TRBD1. The germline V gene encodes CDR1 SEHNR and CDR2 FQNEAQ (reference sequence). The CDR3 spans 14 residues. V lost 1 base, J lost 4 bases, and 3 bases stayed unmatched. DNA of the CDR3: TGTGCCAGCAGCTTAGAGTGGGACAGCTATGGCTACACCTTC. It encodes CASSLEWDSYGYTF.

On this clone itself: At one of its ends the junction is not consistent with the germline gene, which may arise from a read error. This rearrangement joins TRBV6-6 to TRBJ2-7, with TRBD2 matching 12 bases. The CDR3 is 13 amino acids. Germline CDR1 MNHNY, CDR2 SVGAGI (reference sequence). Here the CDR3 reads CASSSITGLAGAF. CDR3 bases: TGTGCCAGCAGTTCGATAACGGGACTAGCGGGCGCATTC.

The chain employs TRBV5-1 and TRBJ2-1; D may be TRBD1 (7 bases). Trimming shortened V by 1 base and J by 4 bases, and 12 bases separated the two germline ends. CDR3 size: 15 residues. From germline, CDR1 is SGHRS and CDR2 YFSETQ. The CDR3 loop reads CASSLIRGTYNEQFF. In nucleotides, the CDR3 is TGCGCCAGCAGCTTGATCAGGGGGACTTACAATGAGCAGTTCTTC.

This chain uses TRBV5-6 with TRBJ2-2; the match to TRBD2 covers 10 bases. There are 18 residues in the CDR3. V was pared by 2 bases and J by 0 bases, with 7 bases of the junction left unmatched. Germline V gives CDR1 SGHDT, CDR2 YYEEEE. Here the CDR3 reads CASSLLAGRPSNTGELFF. As DNA, the CDR3 is TGTGCCAGCAGCTTACTAGCGGGGAGGCCTTCGAACACCGGGGAGCTGTTTTTT.

V is TRBV28 and J is TRBJ2-7, with 7 nucleotides matching TRBD1. The CDR3 totals 15 residues. Germline V gives CDR1 MDHEN, CDR2 SYDVKM. V was pared by 7 bases and J by 3 bases, with 12 bases of the junction left unmatched. The CDR3, as DNA: TGTGCCAGCACAAAACGGACCGGGACAGACTACGAGCAGTACTTC. It encodes CASTKRTGTDYEQYF.

The chain uses TRBV5-4 and TRBJ2-3; maybe TRBD2 (5 bases). Germline CDR1 reads SGHNT; CDR2 reads YYREEE (reference sequence). V shed 3 bases and J shed 0 bases, with 14 bases lying between them. The length of the CDR3 is 16 residues. CDR3 residues: CASSSGYTPSTDTQYF. In nucleotides, the CDR3 is TGTGCCAGCAGCTCGGGGTATACCCCTAGCACAGATACGCAGTATTTT.

This sequence joins TRBV7-3 and TRBJ1-4, with D unresolved. V dropped 3 bases and J dropped 8 bases, with 10 bases sitting between them. CDR3 length: 13 amino acids. Looked up from germline, CDR1 is SGHTA and CDR2 is FQGTGA. For the CDR3, the DNA is TGTGCCAGCAGCTTTCGGGTTGGAGAAAAACTGTTTTTT. It encodes CASSFRVGEKLFF. Together with reference TRBV7-3 and TRBJ1-4, the CDR3 gives the full variable domain: GAGVSQTPSNKVTEKGKYVELRCDPISGHTALYWYRQSLGQGPEFLIYFQGTGAADDSGLPNDRFFAVRPEGSVSTLKIQRTERGDSAVYLCASSFRVGEKLFFGSGTQLSVL.

This clone has a handful of counts. V usage is TRBV7-8 and J usage is TRBJ1-3; a weak D match, TRBD1 (6 bases). CDR1 and CDR2 from the germline V gene are SGHVS and FQNEAQ. The V gene lost 6 bases and the J gene lost 0 bases, with 9 bases spanning the gap. The CDR3 totals 14 residues. For the CDR3, the DNA is TGTGCCAGCAGAGGGGGAAACTCTGGAAACACCATATATTTT. This sequence encodes CASRGGNSGNTIYF.

In its sample, this clone was seen once. The chain recombines TRBV11-2 with TRBJ1-1; 8 bases map to TRBD1. The V gene end was trimmed by 6 bases and the J gene end by 10 bases; junction bases not matched to a gene: 19. CDR1 and CDR2 (germline): SGHAT, FQNNGV. CDR3 length: 16 residues. CDR3 DNA: TGTGCCAGCAGGGGACAGGCCTCGGGTGTTAGCGCCGGAGCTTTCTTT. The encoded protein is CASRGQASGVSAGAFF.

This sequence joins TRBV6-7 and TRBJ2-5, with 16 positions matching TRBD2. TRBV6-7 is reported as an ORF; its role is uncertain. Trimming took 0 bases from V and 4 from J; bases not matched to a gene: 8. The CDR3 spans 19 residues. The CDR3 nucleotides read TGTGCCAGCAGTTACTCCCAGGGGACTAGCGGGGGGGTAGGAGAGACCCAGTACTTC. Its protein is CASSYSQGTSGGVGETQYF.

The chain links TRBV25-1 to TRBJ2-6; 7 positions match TRBD2. Germline V gene sequence: CDR1 MGHDK, CDR2 SYGVNS. The CDR3 has 14 residues. V lost 1 base to trimming and J lost 13 bases; unmatched junction nucleotides: 7. CDR3 residues: CASSEFGGGRVLTF. The CDR3 DNA is TGTGCCAGCAGTGAATTTGGCGGGGGTAGGGTCCTGACTTTC.

The chain joins TRBV29-1 to TRBJ2-1; D perhaps matches TRBD2 (5 bases). In germline, CDR1 is SQVTM, CDR2 ANQGSEA. V shed 5 bases and J shed 4 bases, with 18 bases lying between them. This CDR3 contains 15 residues. The CDR3, as DNA: TGCAGCGTTCGGGCTAGCCTTGATACTTACAATGAGCAGTTCTTC. It codes for CSVRASLDTYNEQFF.

The V call is TRBV15, the J call TRBJ2-3; D not resolved. This CDR3 comprises 14 residues. The germline V gene encodes CDR1 LNHNV and CDR2 YYDKDF (reference sequence). The V end lost 0 bases, the J end lost 2 bases, and 6 bases lay between the germline ends. The DNA for the CDR3 is TGTGCCACCAGCAGAGATGCGGTCACAGATACGCAGTATTTT. This encodes CATSRDAVTDTQYF. The full variable domain, with the rest looked up from reference TRBV15 and TRBJ2-3, is DAMVIQNPRYQVTQFGKPVTLSCSQTLNHNVMYWYQQKSSQAPKLLFHYYDKDFNNEADTPDNFQSRRPNTSFCFLDIRSPGLGDTAMYLCATSRDAVTDTQYFGPGTRLTVL.

A single count supports this clone. The V and J genes are TRBV7-2 and TRBJ2-1; maybe TRBD2 (6 bases). Germline loops: CDR1 SGHTA, CDR2 FQGNSA. This CDR3 spans 14 amino acids. The V gene lost 8 bases and the J gene lost 1 base, with 12 bases spanning the gap. The DNA for the CDR3 is TGTGCCAGCGGGGACTCGGGGTCCTACAATGAGCAGTTCTTC. Translating gives CASGDSGSYNEQFF.